This passage covers 23 T cell receptor beta chains from one sample sequenced in a study of beta chain features in type 1 diabetes. The investigators reverse transcribed all of the isolated RNA, so they sequenced expressed TCRB transcripts. The assay was immunoSEQ multiplex PCR, and TCRdb's table has in-frame clones only and misses some. The sample lists some 180,000 clones; around an eighth were seen once. Input material: central memory CD4+ T cells from blood. The receptors were sampled from a woman aged 18-29 years in good health.

As regards this clone: A read error may account for a junction end that differs from germline. The chain employs TRBV5-4 and TRBJ2-3; TRBD2 matches 7 bases. The CDR3 loop spans 13 amino acids. Germline V lookup: CDR1 SGHNT, CDR2 YYREEE (reference sequence). The CDR3 bases are TGTGCCAGCAGCTTAGGGACTACAGTTACGCAGTATTTT. Translated: CASSLGTTVTQYF. Supplemented by reference TRBV5-4 and TRBJ2-3, the full variable domain reads ETGVTQSPTHLIKTRGQQVTLRCSSQSGHNTVSWYQQALGQGPQFIFQYYREEENGRGNFPPRFSGLQFPNYSSELNVNALELDDSALYLCASSLGTTVTQYFGPGTRLTVL.

This clone was counted only a few times. The chain is built from TRBV5-1 and TRBJ2-1; 13 bases are shared with TRBD2. V lost 3 bases, J lost 7 bases, and 4 bases stayed unmatched. Germline CDR1 and CDR2: SGHRS and YFSETQ. This CDR3 is built from 15 residues. DNA of the CDR3: TGCGCCAGCAGCTATGCGGGACTAGCGGGAAATGAGCAGTTCTTC. Translating gives CASSYAGLAGNEQFF.

A few counts support this clone. The sample carries other DNA sequences with the same CDR3. CDR3 nucleotides: TGTGCCAGCAGTTACGTGAGCTCTGGGGCCAACGTCCTGACTTTC. Protein product: CASSYVSSGANVLTF. The chain carries TRBV6-6 and TRBJ2-6; D gene uncertain. V shed 2 bases and J shed 0 bases, with 5 bases lying between them. Germline loops: CDR1 MNHNY, CDR2 SVGAGI (reference sequence). The CDR3 is 15 residues long.

The genes are TRBV28 and TRBJ1-2; 12 nucleotides line up with TRBD1. V was pared by 6 bases and J by 1 base, with 9 bases of the junction left unmatched. Germline V CDR1 and CDR2: MDHEN, SYDVKM. The CDR3 spans 17 residues. In nucleotides, the CDR3 is TGTGCCAGCAGGTCCCCGGGACAGGGGGCGCGTAACTATGGCTACACCTTC. Translated: CASRSPGQGARNYGYTF.

There are a few counts of this clone. V and J are TRBV2 and TRBJ2-5, with D possibly TRBD1 on 6 matching bases. This CDR3 has 13 residues. V dropped 4 bases and J dropped 3 bases, with 9 bases sitting between them. Germline CDR1 and CDR2: SNHLY and FYNNEI. CDR3 protein: CASSGNREETQYF. The CDR3 nucleotides are TGTGCCAGCAGTGGCAACAGGGAAGAGACCCAGTACTTC. The full variable domain, in which reference TRBV2 and TRBJ2-5 provide the parts outside the CDR3, is EPEVTQTPSHQVTQMGQEVILRCVPISNHLYFYWYRQILGQKVEFLVSFYNNEISEKSEIFDDQFSVERPDGSNFTLKIRSTKLEDSAMYFCASSGNREETQYFGPGTRLLVL.

By sample fraction, this clone is medium-sized (0.01 to 0.1%). The genes are TRBV7-9 and TRBJ1-3; D not resolved. The germline V and J ends were trimmed by 5 bases and 0 bases, with 14 bases remaining between them. The CDR3 totals 16 residues. Germline V gene lookup returns CDR1 SEHNR and CDR2 FQNEAQ (reference sequence). DNA for the CDR3: TGTGCCAGCAGCCCCCGTAATTCTCCCTCTGGAAACACCATATATTTT. Translated, it gives CASSPRNSPSGNTIYF.

In its sample, this clone was seen a few times. The chain links TRBV30 to TRBJ1-2; a possible D gene is TRBD1 (5 bases). With 3 bases removed from V and 8 bases from J, the gap between germline ends came to 10 bases. The CDR3 length is 11 residues. Germline-derived CDR1 and CDR2 are GTSNPN and SVGIG (reference sequence). Written as DNA, the CDR3 is TGTGCCTGGAGAACAGGAAGAGGCTACACCTTC. Its protein product is CAWRTGRGYTF.

The chain combines TRBV4-3 with TRBJ1-4; the match to TRBD1 covers 7 bases. The J segment lost 2 bases and the V segment lost 0 bases, leaving 6 bases of the junction unmatched. The CDR3 loop spans 17 amino acids. Germline CDR1 and CDR2: LGHNA and YSLEER. The CDR3 nucleotides are TGCGCCAGCAGCCAAGAGGCAGGGGGATGGACTAATGAAAAACTGTTTTTT. Amino acids: CASSQEAGGWTNEKLFF.

The chain joins TRBV2 to TRBJ2-4, with a weak D call TRBD2 (6 bases). Germline V gene data show CDR1 as SNHLY and CDR2 as FYNNEI. V was shortened by 10 bases and J by 1 base, with 11 bases between the two germline ends. The CDR3 contains 13 residues. CDR3 loop: CATEGLAKNIQYF. In nucleotides, the CDR3 is TGTGCCACCGAGGGACTGGCCAAAAACATTCAGTACTTC.

This clone turned up a few times. This chain links TRBV30 with TRBJ1-1; 10 bases are a match to TRBD1. This CDR3 has 13 residues. The trim removed 0 bases at V and 8 bases at J, leaving 3 bases unmatched. CDR1 is GTSNPN, CDR2 SVGIG, per germline (reference sequence). The CDR3 loop reads CAWSVRTGGEAFF. CDR3 bases: TGTGCCTGGAGTGTAAGGACAGGGGGAGAAGCTTTCTTT. Full variable domain (outside the CDR3, taken from reference TRBV30 and TRBJ1-1): SQTIHQWPATLVQPVGSPLSLECTVEGTSNPNLYWYRQAAGRGLQLLFYSVGIGQISSEVPQNLSASRPQDRQFILSSKKLLLSDSGFYLCAWSVRTGGEAFFGQGTRLTVV.

In the case of this clone: The junction and the germline gene differ at one end; a read error may be behind it. This sequence joins TRBV4-3 and TRBJ2-1; 8 nucleotides line up with TRBD2. Germline V gene lookup returns CDR1 LGHNA and CDR2 YSLEER. This CDR3 region has 15 residues. As DNA, the CDR3 is TGCGCCAGCACCCCGGCGGGAGGATCCTCCAATGAGCAGTTCTTC. This sequence encodes CASTPAGGSSNEQFF.

This clone was seen at least ten times. The CDR3 spells CAWRNSGATDTQYF. The DNA of the CDR3 is TGTGCCTGGAGGAATAGCGGAGCCACAGATACGCAGTATTTT. The chain recombines TRBV30 with TRBJ2-3; D is possibly TRBD2 (6 bases). The ends were cut back, 3 bases at V and 2 bases at J, with 12 bases in the middle. CDR3 size: 14 residues. CDR1 GTSNPN and CDR2 SVGIG come from the germline V gene (reference sequence).

This clone was recorded only once. The rearrangement joins TRBV7-2 to TRBJ2-7; 7 bases line up with TRBD2. Trimming took 5 bases from V and 2 from J; bases not matched to a gene: 9. The CDR3 is made up of 15 amino acids. Germline assignment: CDR1 SGHTA and CDR2 FQGNSA. The CDR3 loop is CASSPTAGLTYEQYF. In nucleotides, the CDR3 is TGTGCCAGCAGCCCTACAGCGGGACTAACCTACGAGCAGTACTTC.

The chain couples TRBV7-2 to TRBJ2-3; 7 bases are shared with TRBD2. V lost 0 bases, J lost 4 bases, and 4 bases stayed unmatched. This CDR3 comprises 15 residues. Germline CDR1 and CDR2: SGHTA and FQGNSA. The CDR3 reads CASSLAGAGPDTQYF. The CDR3 nucleotides are TGTGCCAGCAGCTTAGCAGGAGCGGGACCAGATACGCAGTATTTT. The variable domain in full, with the rest retrieved from reference TRBV7-2 and TRBJ2-3, is GAGVSQSPSNKVTEKGKDVELRCDPISGHTALYWYRQSLGQGLEFLIYFQGNSAPDKSGLPSDRFSAERTGGSVSTLTIQRTQQEDSAVYLCASSLAGAGPDTQYFGPGTRLTVL.

The chain links TRBV5-1 to TRBJ2-3, with TRBD2 as a possible D gene (5 bases). This CDR3 has 12 amino acids. CDR1 and CDR2 (germline): SGHRS, YFSETQ. The V end lost 5 bases, the J end lost 5 bases, and 9 bases lay between the germline ends. The CDR3 region has the DNA TGCGCCAGCAGGGAGGATAAAGATACGCAGTATTTT. This sequence encodes CASREDKDTQYF.

The rearrangement uses TRBV7-2 and TRBJ2-3; 7 nucleotides align to TRBD2. V was clipped by 3 bases and J by 7 bases; unmatched bases: 13. CDR3 length: 16 residues. CDR1 and CDR2 (germline): SGHTA, FQGNSA. CDR3 in DNA: TGTGCCAGCAGCTTGGGGATGAGGGAGGGTCAGAATACGCAGTATTTT. Its protein is CASSLGMREGQNTQYF.

The chain has TRBV7-2 and TRBJ2-1; possibly TRBD1 for D (5 bases). The length of the CDR3 is 14 residues. Germline CDR1 SGHTA, CDR2 FQGNSA. V was shortened by 1 base and J by 15 bases, with 19 bases between the two germline ends. The CDR3 here is CASSLVHIGEGWFF. The CDR3 DNA sequence: TGTGCCAGCAGCTTAGTACATATAGGGGAAGGGTGGTTCTTC.

This clone was seen only a few times. This chain joins TRBV7-2 and TRBJ2-6, with D possibly TRBD1 on 5 matching bases. The germline gives CDR1 SGHTA, CDR2 FQGNSA. The CDR3 extends over 15 amino acids. V gave up 4 bases and J gave up 0 bases, with 7 bases separating them. CDR3 sequence: CASSSDISGANVLTF. Here the CDR3 DNA reads TGTGCCAGCAGCTCGGACATCTCTGGGGCCAACGTCCTGACTTTC.

Ten or more counts support this clone. The genes are TRBV7-2 and TRBJ1-2, with a tentative D call TRBD1 (6 bases). The CDR3 consists of 14 residues. CDR1 is SGHTA and CDR2 is FQGNSA in the germline V gene. The V and J ends lost 6 bases and 4 bases respectively, with 15 bases between them. The CDR3, as DNA: TGTGCCAGCAGTCCAACAGGGATTGGCTATGGCTACACCTTC. Translating gives CASSPTGIGYGYTF.

The chain is built from TRBV13 and TRBJ1-1; D is possibly TRBD1 (6 bases). Trimming left V 5 bases short and J 5 bases short, with 12 bases between. Germline CDR1 PRHDT, CDR2 FYEKMQ (reference sequence). There are 13 residues in the CDR3. CDR3 residues: CASSQQGWTEAFF. The DNA for the CDR3 is TGTGCCAGCAGCCAACAGGGATGGACTGAAGCTTTCTTT.

V and J are TRBV7-2 and TRBJ1-1, with TRBD1 identical over 7 bases. This CDR3 is built from 15 residues. Trimming took 3 bases from V and 1 from J; bases not matched to a gene: 5. Per the germline V gene, CDR1 is SGHTA and CDR2 is FQGNSA. The CDR3 protein is CASSFSGTENTEAFF. CDR3 DNA: TGTGCCAGCAGCTTTTCCGGGACAGAGAACACTGAAGCTTTCTTT.

This clone was observed a handful of times. The chain joins TRBV9 to TRBJ2-5; possible D gene TRBD2, 5 bases. V was cut by 3 bases and J by 6 bases, with 9 bases left in between. CDR3 length: 12 amino acids. CDR1 SGDLS and CDR2 YYNGEE come from the germline V gene. The CDR3 loop reads CASSGRRQTQYF. DNA for the CDR3: TGTGCCAGCAGCGGGAGGCGGCAGACCCAGTACTTC.

This clone was detected a few times. The chain joins TRBV11-3 to TRBJ2-1; 9 bases are a match to TRBD2. The CDR3 loop spans 14 amino acids. Trimming removed 5 bases from V and 6 bases from J; junction bases left unmatched: 5. The germline gives CDR1 SGHNT, CDR2 YENEEA. CDR3 region: CASSSSGSRNEQFF. In nucleotides, the CDR3 is TGTGCCAGCAGCAGTAGCGGGAGCCGCAATGAGCAGTTCTTC.